The next 12 T cell receptor delta chains were all read from a single sample in a study of γδ T cells in repeated Plasmodium falciparum infection. Vgamma9/Vdelta2+ and Vdelta2-negative gammadelta T cells were flow-sorted from PBMC for bulk sequencing. TCRdb called clones anew from the multiplex PCR reads with CATT. The sample comprises 85,000 to 100,000 delta-chain clones, over 0.75% of which are singletons, and over 8.5% rests with the top ten. Source material: gamma-delta T cells from blood. These receptors were taken from a pool of human donors (malaria-infected and uninfected, not separated).

This clone has ten or more counts. This DNA translates differently at residue 13 from the TCRdb protein, which is that of a much larger clone; a read error is likely, and the protein shown is the DNA's own translation. The chain joins TRDV2 to TRDJ3; D perhaps matches TRDD3 (5 bases). The J gene, left out of TCRdb, was set here by checking the DNA against germline. This CDR3 is 21 amino acids long. Germline V gives CDR1 GEAIGNYY, CDR2 EKD. The ends were cut back, 1 base at V and 2 bases at J, with 23 bases in the middle. CDR3 DNA: TGTGCCTGTGACACTCCGGAGGGGAGTGGCAAACCCCCCTGGGACACCCGACAGATGTTTTTC. Protein product: CACDTPEGSGKPPWDTRQMFF.

This clone turned up a few times. A read error likely explains why the TCRdb protein, taken from a much larger clone, differs from this DNA's translation at residue 13; the protein shown is translated from the DNA. The chain links TRDV1 to TRDJ1; 10 bases line up with TRDD3. Assignment of the J gene here rests on matching the DNA to germline, because TCRdb gives none. Germline loops: CDR1 TSWWSYY, CDR2 QGS. The ends lost 3 bases at V and 0 bases at J; junction bases unmatched: 22. The CDR3 runs to 22 residues. The DNA for the CDR3 is TGTGCTCTTGGGGAGACTTCCCGGTACTGGGGGATGAGGATACCGTACACCGATAAACTCATCTTT. It is translated as CALGETSRYWGMRIPYTDKLIF.

About this clone itself: The protein TCRdb gives is from a much larger clone and does not agree with this DNA's translation at residue 3, likely a read error; the protein shown here comes from the DNA. This chain connects TRDV2 to TRDJ1, with 8 bases aligning to TRDD3. The J gene is not listed in TCRdb, so it was assigned here from a DNA match to germline. Germline assignment: CDR1 GEAIGNYY and CDR2 EKD. The CDR3 spans 18 residues. CDR3 sequence: CAGDTLAGGPALTDKLIF. CDR3 nucleotide sequence: TGTGCCGGTGACACCTTAGCTGGGGGACCTGCCCTCACCGATAAACTCATCTTT.

With respect to this clone: The protein TCRdb gives is from a much larger clone and does not agree with this DNA's translation at residue 5, likely a read error; the protein shown here comes from the DNA. The V and J genes are TRDV2 and TRDJ1; 8 bases match TRDD3. Assignment of the J gene here rests on matching the DNA to germline, because TCRdb gives none. Germline V gives CDR1 GEAIGNYY, CDR2 EKD. CDR3 size: 16 residues. Unmatched junction bases numbered 8, after V lost 3 bases and J lost 0 bases. Written as DNA, the CDR3 is TGTGCCTGTGACGCCCGTACTGGGGGTCACACCGATAAACTCATCTTT. Its protein is CACDARTGGHTDKLIF.

This clone appeared a few times. This chain uses TRDV3 with TRDJ3, with D tentatively TRDD2 (8 bases). TCRdb offers no J gene call, so here the DNA was matched to germline to obtain one. With 4 bases removed from V and 2 bases from J, the gap between germline ends came to 27 bases. Per germline, CDR1 TVYSNPD and CDR2 GDNSRS (reference sequence). CDR3 length: 20 residues. The CDR3 sequence: CASHFLRLGSTPWDTRQMFF. The CDR3 DNA reads as TGTGCCTCTCACTTCCTACGACTGGGGTCAACTCCCTGGGACACCCGACAGATGTTTTTC.

In regard to this clone: TCRdb assigns this DNA the protein of a much larger clone, which departs from its translation at residue 15; this likely reflects a read error, and the protein shown comes from translating the DNA. CDR3 in amino acids: CACDTITGGYSSTDRLIF. The CDR3 nucleotides are TGTGCCTGTGACACGATTACTGGGGGATACTCGTCCACCGATAGACTCATCTTT. The chain employs TRDV2 and TRDJ1; 12 bases fit TRDD3. The CDR3 has 18 residues. Germline V CDR1 and CDR2: GEAIGNYY, EKD.

About this clone: This sequence is one base from a far larger clone and is likely a read error. This same CDR3 is encoded by further DNA sequences in the sample. V usage is TRDV3 and J usage is TRDJ1; D unclear. CDR1 and CDR2 (germline): TVYSNPD, GDNSRS (reference sequence). This CDR3 has 16 residues. In nucleotides, the CDR3 is TGTGCCTTTCGTCTAGCAGGCTGGCAACTTACCGATAAACTCATCTTC. It yields the protein CAFRLAGWQLTDKLIF.

This clone was seen repeatedly, ten times or more. The chain combines TRDV1 with TRDJ1; D is unresolved. CDR1 TSWWSYY and CDR2 QGS come from the germline V gene. CDR3 length: 17 residues. V lost 4 bases and J lost 0, with 18 bases in between. DNA for the CDR3: TGTGCTCTTGGGGCGAAGTGGTTCCCCCCGTACACCGATAAACTCATCTTT. The encoded protein is CALGAKWFPPYTDKLIF.

The sample holds a few counts of this clone. The likely explanation is a read error, given a far larger clone one base away. Other DNA sequences within the sample encode an identical CDR3. The rearrangement joins TRDV2 to TRDJ1, with TRDD3 identical over 8 bases. Germline V gives CDR1 GEAIGNYY, CDR2 EKD. Losses at the gene ends were 1 base for V and 0 bases for J; bases not matched to a gene: 12. The CDR3 length is 18 residues. The CDR3 bases are TGTGCCTGTGACACGGTTACTGGGGGGCAGACATACACCGATAAACTCATCTTT. Translated, it gives CACDTVTGGQTYTDKLIF.

Regarding this clone: The translation of this DNA and the TCRdb protein of a much larger clone differ at residue 12, probably owing to a read error; the protein shown here is translated from the DNA. The CDR3 protein is CACDSLLGDTPCTDKLIF. The CDR3 DNA reads as TGTGCCTGTGACAGTTTGCTGGGGGATACCCCGTGCACCGATAAACTCATCTTT. The rearrangement uses TRDV2 and TRDJ1, with 11 nucleotides matching TRDD3. TCRdb supplies no J gene; here it was assigned by aligning the nucleotide sequence to germline. The CDR3 has 18 amino acids. The germline V gene has CDR1 GEAIGNYY and CDR2 EKD. Germline trimming cut 2 bases from V and 1 base from J; bases unmatched to any gene: 11.

This clone was picked up a small number of times. TCRdb assigns this DNA the protein of a much larger clone, which departs from its translation at residue 11; this likely reflects a read error, and the protein shown comes from translating the DNA. CDR3 nucleotides: TGTGCTCTTGGGGAAAAGACGGCCCCCGGGACGTACTGGGGGATACTTTCGGATAAACTCATCTTT. This codes for CALGEKTAPGTYWGILSDKLIF. The V gene is TRDV1, the J gene TRDJ1, with TRDD3 matching over 12 bases. TCRdb carries no J gene annotation; the J gene was assigned here by matching the DNA with germline. The length of the CDR3 is 22 residues. The V gene's germline CDR1 is TSWWSYY and CDR2 QGS. Germline trimming cut 2 bases from V and 5 bases from J; bases unmatched to any gene: 24.

This clone was seen ten or more times. A read error likely explains why the TCRdb protein, taken from a much larger clone, differs from this DNA's translation at residue 4; the protein shown is translated from the DNA. Other DNA variants within this sample encode the same CDR3. The DNA of the CDR3 is TGTGCTCTTAGGGAAAAAATTATCGGGATACTAACTTTCACCGATAAACTCATCTTT. Amino acids: CALREKIIGILTFTDKLIF. The genes are TRDV1 and TRDJ1; 7 bases are shared with TRDD3. CDR1 is TSWWSYY, CDR2 QGS, per germline. The CDR3 has 19 residues.